Following are 21 T cell receptor beta chains from one sample sequenced in a study of T cell responses to AZD1222 COVID-19 vaccine. Profiling relied on immunoSEQ multiplex PCR, and the TCRdb table lists in-frame clones only, not all of them. The table shows some 120,000 clones, with more than 75% occurring only once. The sequencing used peripheral blood, collected on day 0 of AZD1222 vaccination. Receptors were obtained from an adult in good health.

The genes are TRBV5-1 and TRBJ1-4, with D maybe TRBD1 (5 bases). CDR1 is SGHRS, CDR2 YFSETQ, per germline. The CDR3 totals 16 residues. Deletions cut 4 bases from V and 0 bases from J, with 13 bases between. CDR3 protein: CASSASGAATNEKLFF. The CDR3 coding sequence is TGCGCCAGCAGCGCCTCCGGGGCAGCAACTAATGAAAAACTGTTTTTT.

The chain joins TRBV18 to TRBJ1-1; the match to TRBD1 covers 9 bases. This CDR3 spans 16 amino acids. In germline, CDR1 is KGHSH, CDR2 LQKENI. Losses at the gene ends were 2 bases for V and 10 bases for J; bases not matched to a gene: 14. The CDR3 DNA sequence: TGTGCCAGCTCACCAACCGATAATAAACAGGGGGCTCGAGCTTTCTTT. It yields the protein CASSPTDNKQGARAFF. Looking up the rest from reference TRBV18 and TRBJ1-1 gives the full variable domain: NAGVMQNPRHLVRRRGQEARLRCSPMKGHSHVYWYRQLPEEGLKFMVYLQKENIIDESGMPKERFSAEFPKEGPSILRIQQVVRGDSAAYFCASSPTDNKQGARAFFGQGTRLTVV.

CDR3 nucleotides: TGTGCCAGCAGTTCACCATCCGGGGGCGGAATGGGTGGCTATGAAAAACTGTTTTTT. Its translation: CASSSPSGGGMGGYEKLFF. The rearrangement uses TRBV28 and TRBJ1-4; TRBD1 might be the D (6 bases). The V gene's germline CDR1 is MDHEN and CDR2 SYDVKM. Trimming removed 4 bases from V and 6 bases from J, with 27 bases in between. The CDR3 consists of 19 residues.

The chain uses TRBV10-1 and TRBJ2-1; D is unresolved. From germline, CDR1 is WNHNN and CDR2 SYGVQD (reference sequence). This CDR3 region has 14 residues. V lost 9 bases to trimming and J lost 9 bases, with 21 bases between them. CDR3 in amino acids: CASSSPQQVGEQFF. The CDR3 nucleotides read TGCGCCAGTTCTTCGCCGCAGCAGGTCGGTGAGCAGTTCTTC.

The count of this clone is one. This chain uses TRBV11-2 with TRBJ1-2; D gene ambiguous. This CDR3 contains 14 residues. With 5 bases removed from V and 0 bases from J, the gap between germline ends came to 10 bases. CDR1 is SGHAT, CDR2 FQNNGV, per germline. The DNA for the CDR3 is TGTGCCAGCAGCCAAGGGTCCACTAACTATGGCTACACCTTC. Its translation: CASSQGSTNYGYTF.

V and J are TRBV19 and TRBJ2-5; TRBD1 matches 8 bases. The CDR3 extends over 14 amino acids. Germline CDR1 is LNHDA and CDR2 is SQIVND (reference sequence). V shed 3 bases, J shed 5 bases, and the junction held 5 bases outside the gene matches. CDR3 in amino acids: CASSMDRDGETQYF. DNA of the CDR3: TGTGCCAGTAGTATGGACAGGGACGGGGAGACCCAGTACTTC.

The rearrangement joins TRBV10-1 to TRBJ2-3; D is undetermined. V lost 1 base, J lost 5 bases, and 16 bases lay in between. Germline assignment: CDR1 WNHNN and CDR2 SYGVQD (reference sequence). The CDR3 consists of 16 residues. CDR3 protein: CASSELTRRELDTQYF. In DNA, the CDR3 is TGCGCCAGCAGTGAGTTGACCAGAAGAGAGTTAGATACGCAGTATTTT.

The chain recombines TRBV25-1 with TRBJ1-4; weak D call: TRBD1 (6 bases). The CDR3 sequence is 16 residues long. Germline CDR1 MGHDK, CDR2 SYGVNS. V lost 4 bases to trimming and J lost 7 bases, with 19 bases between them. CDR3 DNA sequence: TGTGCCAGCAGTGGAACTCTCAGGGGAGCCGGTGAAAAACTGTTTTTT. This gives the protein CASSGTLRGAGEKLFF.

A note on this clone: Relative to the germline gene, one junction end is altered; a read error may explain this. The chain uses TRBV5-1 and TRBJ2-2; D gene ambiguous. The CDR3 has 14 amino acids. Germline assignment: CDR1 SGHRS and CDR2 YFSETQ. CDR3 nucleotide sequence: TGCGCCAGCAGCTTGGGCCGAAACAACGGGGAGCTGTTTTTT. Translating gives CASSLGRNNGELFF.

V is TRBV28 and J is TRBJ2-7, with D possibly being TRBD2 (5 bases). Germline assignment: CDR1 MDHEN and CDR2 SYDVKM. Trimming pared 8 bases from V and 3 bases from J, leaving 20 bases between. The CDR3 totals 15 residues. DNA of the CDR3: TGTGCCAGCTTGCCCGGAGGCAGTCAGAACTACGAGCAGTACTTC. Translated, it gives CASLPGGSQNYEQYF.

This rearrangement joins TRBV7-9 to TRBJ1-6; the D is unclear. CDR3 length equals 14 residues. Germline-derived CDR1 and CDR2 are SEHNR and FQNEAQ (reference sequence). The V gene lost 1 base and the J gene lost 7 bases, with 8 bases spanning the gap. CDR3 sequence reads: CASSLETGNSPLHF. The CDR3 nucleotides are TGTGCCAGCAGCTTAGAGACTGGAAATTCACCCCTCCACTTT.

This chain joins TRBV11-1 and TRBJ1-4; D gene ambiguous. Trimming cost V 2 bases and J 8 bases, with 9 bases left between them. This CDR3 is 13 amino acids long. Germline loops: CDR1 SGHAT, CDR2 FQDESV (reference sequence). The CDR3 DNA follows: TGTGCCAGCAGCTTAAACAGCGTGGAAAAACTGTTTTTT. Protein: CASSLNSVEKLFF.

The CDR3 DNA sequence: TGTGCCAGTAGTATGCCCCGACAGGGGATGAGGACTGAAGCTTTCTTT. As protein: CASSMPRQGMRTEAFF. V and J are TRBV19 and TRBJ1-1; 8 positions agree with TRBD1. The CDR3 length is 16 residues. V gave up 3 bases and J gave up 5 bases; unmatched junction bases: 11. Germline V gene data show CDR1 as LNHDA and CDR2 as SQIVND (reference sequence).

This clone was picked up a small number of times. The J gene is TRBJ2-3, the V gene TRBV27; 7 bases match TRBD2. The CDR3 consists of 15 residues. Per germline, CDR1 MNHEY and CDR2 SMNVEV (reference sequence). Losses at the gene ends were 8 bases for V and 7 bases for J; bases not matched to a gene: 15. CDR3 bases: TGTGCCAGCGCCACGGCGGCTAGCGGCAGGAATACGCAGTATTTT. Residues: CASATAASGRNTQYF.

The chain couples TRBV19 to TRBJ2-6; D is ambiguous. Trimming took 3 bases from V and 0 from J, leaving 3 bases between them. Germline CDR1 and CDR2: LNHDA and SQIVND (reference sequence). This CDR3 is built from 14 residues. The DNA of the CDR3 is TGTGCCAGTAGTATCCTCTCTGGGGCCAACGTCCTGACTTTC. Amino acid sequence: CASSILSGANVLTF.

The V and J genes are TRBV18 and TRBJ1-1; the D gene is possibly TRBD1 (6 bases). Looked up from germline, CDR1 is KGHSH and CDR2 is LQKENI. Trimming took 5 bases from V and 2 from J, leaving 9 bases between them. CDR3 size: 13 residues. This CDR3 reads CASSEGVNTEAFF. The CDR3 nucleotides are TGTGCCAGCTCAGAGGGGGTAAACACTGAAGCTTTCTTT. The whole variable domain, remainder taken from reference TRBV18 and TRBJ1-1, is NAGVMQNPRHLVRRRGQEARLRCSPMKGHSHVYWYRQLPEEGLKFMVYLQKENIIDESGMPKERFSAEFPKEGPSILRIQQVVRGDSAAYFCASSEGVNTEAFFGQGTRLTVV.

This clone was seen a few times. V gene TRBV10-1 combines with J gene TRBJ1-5, with D unclear. The CDR3 is 13 amino acids. The V and J ends lost 2 bases and 2 bases respectively, with 4 bases between them. The germline CDR1 and CDR2 sequences are WNHNN and SYGVQD (reference sequence). The DNA of the CDR3 is TGCGCCAGCAGTGAGCAGGGCAATCAGCCCCAGCATTTT. Translated: CASSEQGNQPQHF.

This clone came up a few times. The chain carries TRBV28 and TRBJ1-2; possibly TRBD1 for D (5 bases). The CDR3 contains 15 residues. Trimming took 9 bases from V and 3 from J, leaving 20 bases between them. CDR1 MDHEN and CDR2 SYDVKM come from the germline V gene. The CDR3 loop is CASVAGTYLYYGYTF. For the CDR3, the DNA is TGTGCCAGTGTAGCCGGGACTTACCTTTACTATGGCTACACCTTC.

This chain connects TRBV5-8 to TRBJ1-5; 7 bases match TRBD1. The length of the CDR3 is 14 residues. V lost 3 bases to trimming and J lost 2 bases; unmatched junction nucleotides: 2. The germline CDR1 and CDR2 sequences are SGHTS and YDEGEE. The CDR3, as DNA: TGTGCCAGCAGCTCCGGGACAGGCAATCAGCCCCAGCATTTT. This gives the protein CASSSGTGNQPQHF.

This clone came up once. The chain links TRBV6-5 to TRBJ2-5, with a tentative D call TRBD1 (5 bases). The V gene's germline CDR1 is MNHEY and CDR2 SVGAGI. CDR3 size: 13 residues. V gave up 7 bases and J gave up 2 bases, with 11 bases separating them. CDR3 nucleotide sequence: TGTGCCAGCAACCCTGACAGACAAGAGACCCAGTACTTC. Translation: CASNPDRQETQYF.

J is TRBJ2-4 and V is TRBV3-1 (or the pseudogene TRBV3-2); tentative D call: TRBD2 (7 bases). Germline CDR1 reads LGHDT; CDR2 reads YNNKEL (reference sequence). Trimming removed 3 bases at V and 4 bases at J, with 13 bases between. The CDR3 has 15 amino acids. The CDR3 DNA reads as TGTGCCAGCAGCCAGGAGGCGGGGGCGAAAAACATTCAGTACTTC. It specifies CASSQEAGAKNIQYF.